The T cell receptor beta chain under discussion was sequenced for a study of T cell repertoires in cytomegalovirus infection. General study points: Ex vivo responses were dominated by HLA-C-restricted CMV-specific TCR beta clonotypes.

TCRdb itself ran the reads through MiXCR, one entry per CDR3 protein. The data show roughly 800,000 distinct CDR3 sequences, 25% to 35% seen once. This clonotype was counted once. Its specificity is not known. This CDR3 has 15 residues. Germline V gene sequence: CDR1 DFQATT, CDR2 SNEGSKA (reference sequence). Trimming pared 3 bases from V and 1 base from J, leaving 15 bases between. The rearrangement joins TRBV20-1 to TRBJ1-2; no clear D gene. The source was cultured CD8+ T cells from PBMCs, collected from culture after CMV antigen stimulation. The sequence was obtained from a human donor in good health (CMV status not recorded). Some clones in this sample may be carry-over from other donors' samples. The CDR3 DNA reads TGCAGTGCTAGCGGGATTGGGGAAATTAACTATGGCTACACCTTC. Translated: CSASGIGEINYGYTF.